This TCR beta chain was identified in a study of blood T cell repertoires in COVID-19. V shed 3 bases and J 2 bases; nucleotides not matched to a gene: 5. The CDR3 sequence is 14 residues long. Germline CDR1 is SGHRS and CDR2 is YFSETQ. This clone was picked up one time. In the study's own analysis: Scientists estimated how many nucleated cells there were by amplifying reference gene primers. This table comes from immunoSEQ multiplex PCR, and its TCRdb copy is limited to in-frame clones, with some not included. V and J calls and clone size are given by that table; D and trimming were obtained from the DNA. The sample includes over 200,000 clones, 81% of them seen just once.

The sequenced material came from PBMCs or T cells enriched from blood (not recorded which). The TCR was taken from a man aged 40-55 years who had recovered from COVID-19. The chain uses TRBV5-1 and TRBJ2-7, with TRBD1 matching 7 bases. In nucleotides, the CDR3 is TGCGCCAGCAGCTCCGGGACAGTAACCTACGAGCAGTACTTC. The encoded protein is CASSSGTVTYEQYF.